A single sample is the source of the 32 T cell receptor beta chains below, sequenced in a study of blood T cell repertoires in COVID-19. Here immunoSEQ multiplex PCR was the method, and the copy in TCRdb shows in-frame clones only, minus some. This table has 150,000 to 200,000 clones, approximately 87% appearing once. Sequenced material: peripheral blood. The receptor set was obtained from a young woman who had recovered from COVID-19.

The chain combines TRBV7-2 with TRBJ1-2; TRBD1 is a possible D gene (6 bases). The CDR3 spans 18 residues. Deletions cut 5 bases from V and 0 bases from J, with 22 bases between. CDR1 SGHTA and CDR2 FQGNSA come from the germline V gene. The CDR3 sequence is CASSLDFGGGQANYGYTF. DNA of the CDR3: TGTGCCAGCAGCCTCGACTTTGGGGGGGGGCAAGCTAACTATGGCTACACCTTC.

V gene TRBV3-1 (or the pseudogene TRBV3-2) combines with J gene TRBJ1-1; TRBD1 is a possible D gene (5 bases). CDR1 LGHDT and CDR2 YNNKEL come from the germline V gene (reference sequence). V shed 8 bases and J shed 2 bases, with 9 bases lying between them. The CDR3 is made up of 12 amino acids. The CDR3 DNA sequence: TGTGCCAGCGGGGGGAAAAACACTGAAGCTTTCTTT. Translating gives CASGGKNTEAFF.

The chain links TRBV18 to TRBJ1-2, with 7 bases identical to TRBD1. V dropped 1 base and J dropped 2; count of bases not matched to a gene: 10. Germline V gene sequence: CDR1 KGHSH, CDR2 LQKENI. CDR3 length: 17 residues. For the CDR3, the DNA is TGTGCCAGCTCACCACAACGCGCGACAGGGAAAAACTATGGCTACACCTTC. Its translation is CASSPQRATGKNYGYTF.

The CDR3, as DNA: TGTGCCAGCTCCACCGAGACTGGGTACTATGGCTACACCTTC. This encodes CASSTETGYYGYTF. V gene TRBV5-6 combines with J gene TRBJ1-2, with unresolved D. V was trimmed by 7 bases and J by 3 bases, leaving 16 bases between them. CDR3 size: 14 residues. The V gene's germline CDR1 is SGHDT and CDR2 YYEEEE.

Many counts were recorded for this clone. The chain uses TRBV9 and TRBJ2-7; possible D gene TRBD1, 5 bases. Deletions cut 0 bases from V and 0 bases from J, with 7 bases between. CDR1 is SGDLS and CDR2 is YYNGEE in the germline V gene. The length of the CDR3 is 14 residues. DNA for the CDR3: TGTGCCAGCAGCGTAGGGGGCTACTCCTACGAGCAGTACTTC. Protein: CASSVGGYSYEQYF.

The chain couples TRBV5-1 to TRBJ1-4; D unclear. Germline CDR1 reads SGHRS; CDR2 reads YFSETQ. The CDR3 spans 14 residues. Trimming pared 5 bases from V and 8 bases from J, leaving 16 bases between. The CDR3 loop is CASSSGNPGEKLFF. CDR3 DNA sequence: TGCGCCAGCAGTTCCGGGAACCCTGGCGAAAAACTGTTTTTT.

The V gene is TRBV3-1 (or the pseudogene TRBV3-2), the J gene TRBJ2-3; TRBD2 matches at 7 bases. Germline V gives CDR1 LGHDT, CDR2 YNNKEL (reference sequence). Losses at the gene ends were 2 bases for V and 4 bases for J; bases not matched to a gene: 9. This CDR3 comprises 16 residues. The CDR3 loop reads CASSQRAAGGSDTQYF. In DNA, the CDR3 is TGTGCCAGCAGCCAACGGGCAGCCGGGGGGTCAGATACGCAGTATTTT.

The rearrangement joins TRBV5-1 to TRBJ2-3; possibly TRBD1 for D (6 bases). Germline CDR1 is SGHRS and CDR2 is YFSETQ. V lost 2 bases, J lost 6 bases, and 16 bases lay in between. This CDR3 is built from 15 residues. For the CDR3, the DNA is TGCGCCAGCAGCTTCGAAAAACAGGGAGCTGATACGCAGTATTTT. Translation gives CASSFEKQGADTQYF.

This clone was detected only a few times. The chain employs TRBV20-1 and TRBJ1-1; no firm D call. From germline, CDR1 is DFQATT and CDR2 SNEGSKA (reference sequence). The CDR3 sequence is 11 residues long. The V end lost 5 bases, the J end lost 7 bases, and 11 bases lay between the germline ends. The CDR3: CSALGGSEAFF. In DNA form, the CDR3 reads TGCAGTGCTCTTGGAGGGAGTGAAGCTTTCTTT.

This chain links TRBV19 with TRBJ1-2; possibly TRBD1 for D (5 bases). The germline V gene has CDR1 LNHDA and CDR2 SQIVND (reference sequence). The V and J ends lost 6 bases and 1 base respectively, with 12 bases between them. CDR3 length: 14 amino acids. CDR3 sequence: CASSPFGGNYGYTF. The CDR3, as DNA: TGTGCCAGTAGCCCCTTCGGGGGTAACTATGGCTACACCTTC.

This chain uses TRBV11-2 with TRBJ1-6; D gene uncertain. The V end lost 1 base, the J end lost 11 bases, and 6 bases lay between the germline ends. The CDR3 consists of 12 residues. Germline CDR1 reads SGHAT; CDR2 reads FQNNGV. The CDR3, as DNA: TGTGCCAGCAGCTTAGGGGAGGCACCCCTCCACTTT. Protein sequence: CASSLGEAPLHF.

In its sample, this clone was seen once. The chain has TRBV2 and TRBJ1-2; TRBD1 agrees at 9 bases. Germline-derived CDR1 and CDR2 are SNHLY and FYNNEI. J gave up 8 bases and V 4 bases, and 8 bases lay outside the gene matches. This CDR3 region has 14 residues. This chain's CDR3 is CASSGRTGVRGYTF. The DNA of the CDR3 is TGTGCCAGCAGTGGCAGGACAGGGGTACGCGGCTACACCTTC.

This rearrangement joins TRBV7-2 to TRBJ1-2; 8 bases agree with TRBD1. Germline CDR1 SGHTA, CDR2 FQGNSA. This CDR3 contains 14 residues. The J segment lost 4 bases and the V segment lost 5 bases, leaving 6 bases of the junction unmatched. The CDR3 spells CASSPATGGYGYTF. Here the CDR3 DNA reads TGTGCCAGCAGCCCGGCCACAGGGGGCTATGGCTACACCTTC.

As concerns this clone: The junction departs from germline at one end; a sequencing error may be responsible. The chain joins TRBV5-1 to TRBJ1-3; D might be TRBD1 (5 bases). The CDR3 spans 13 residues. Germline V lookup: CDR1 SGHRS, CDR2 YFSETQ. DNA of the CDR3: TGCGCCAGCAGCTTGGTTGGGGGGGATCCCGTTGGATTT. It translates to CASSLVGGDPVGF.

This chain connects TRBV6-2 or TRBV6-3 to TRBJ1-1, with 9 nucleotides matching TRBD1. Trimming cost V 2 bases and J 1 base; bases outside gene matches: 5. The V gene's germline CDR1 is MNHEY and CDR2 SVGEGT. The CDR3 is made up of 16 amino acids. CDR3 loop: CASSYGGQGTNTEAFF. CDR3 DNA sequence: TGTGCCAGCAGTTACGGGGGACAGGGCACGAACACTGAAGCTTTCTTT.

The genes are TRBV9 and TRBJ2-7; 9 positions match TRBD2. The CDR3 is made up of 14 amino acids. Germline values: CDR1 SGDLS, CDR2 YYNGEE. V shed 0 bases and J 6 bases; nucleotides not matched to a gene: 4. The CDR3 DNA sequence: TGTGCCAGCAGCGTAGCGATGCGGGGGGGCGAGCAGTACTTC. It codes for CASSVAMRGGEQYF.

The V call is TRBV7-2, the J call TRBJ2-7, with 9 nucleotides matching TRBD2. In germline, CDR1 is SGHTA, CDR2 FQGNSA. The CDR3 totals 14 residues. V trimming: 4 bases; J trimming: 6 bases; junction bases outside the gene matches: 7. In nucleotides, the CDR3 is TGTGCCAGCAGCTATAGCGGGGGCTCTGGCGAGCAGTACGTC. Translating it yields CASSYSGGSGEQYV.

This rearrangement joins TRBV6-2 or TRBV6-3 to TRBJ1-1; the match to TRBD1 covers 9 bases. This CDR3 spans 16 amino acids. With 5 bases clipped from V and 0 bases from J, the junction kept 7 bases outside the gene matches. CDR1 is MNHEY and CDR2 is SVGEGT in the germline V gene. In DNA form, the CDR3 reads TGTGCCAGCAGTAAATGGACAGGGGCTATGAACACTGAAGCTTTCTTT. It yields the protein CASSKWTGAMNTEAFF.

The rearrangement uses TRBV4-1 and TRBJ2-1, with 8 bases fitting TRBD2. The ends lost 4 bases at V and 9 bases at J; junction bases unmatched: 14. Germline CDR1 MGHRA, CDR2 YSYEKL. This CDR3 region has 16 residues. For the CDR3, the DNA is TGCGCCAGCAGCCCCCATGAGCAGCGGGGGTTTCTTGAGCAGTTCTTC. Its translation: CASSPHEQRGFLEQFF.

This chain links TRBV27 with TRBJ2-1; D is perhaps TRBD1 (7 bases). Germline CDR1 and CDR2: MNHEY and SMNVEV (reference sequence). The CDR3 is 12 residues long. V was pared by 8 bases and J by 7 bases, with 12 bases between. CDR3 sequence reads: CASQPGGNEQFF. CDR3 sequence (DNA): TGTGCCAGCCAACCAGGGGGGAATGAGCAGTTCTTC.

The V call is TRBV7-2, the J call TRBJ2-7, with a weak D call TRBD2 (5 bases). The CDR3 is 15 amino acids. Trimming took 4 bases from V and 0 from J, leaving 13 bases between them. Germline CDR1 and CDR2: SGHTA and FQGNSA. The chain's CDR3 is CASSSTWRASYEQYF. The CDR3 region has the DNA TGTGCCAGCAGCTCCACGTGGCGGGCCTCCTACGAGCAGTACTTC.

This chain links TRBV5-8 with TRBJ1-2, with D perhaps matching TRBD1 (6 bases). From germline, CDR1 is SGHTS and CDR2 YDEGEE. V lost 0 bases and J lost 4, with 7 bases in between. This CDR3 comprises 13 residues. In DNA, the CDR3 is TGTGCCAGCAGCTTGGAAGGGGGCTATGGCTACACCTTC. Protein product: CASSLEGGYGYTF.

The chain combines TRBV6-5 with TRBJ1-1; D not resolved. Trimming stripped 6 bases from V and 4 bases from J, with 9 bases between. The CDR3 is 12 residues long. The germline V gene has CDR1 MNHEY and CDR2 SVGAGI. The CDR3 region is CASREVGTEAFF. The CDR3 bases are TGTGCCAGCAGGGAGGTAGGCACTGAAGCTTTCTTT.

V is TRBV5-1 and J is TRBJ2-7; D might be TRBD2 (7 bases). The CDR3 consists of 15 residues. Germline CDR1 SGHRS, CDR2 YFSETQ. Trimming took 2 bases from V and 0 from J, leaving 12 bases between them. The CDR3 sequence: CASSLSRGASYEQYF. In nucleotides, the CDR3 is TGCGCCAGCAGCTTATCTCGGGGGGCCTCCTACGAGCAGTACTTC. Drawing the rest from reference TRBV5-1 and TRBJ2-7, the complete variable domain is KAGVTQTPRYLIKTRGQQVTLSCSPISGHRSVSWYQQTPGQGLQFLFEYFSETQRNKGNFPGRFSGRQFSNSRSEMNVSTLELGDSALYLCASSLSRGASYEQYFGPGTRLTVT.

This sequence joins TRBV15 and TRBJ1-2, with D possibly being TRBD1 (6 bases). CDR3 length: 15 amino acids. From germline, CDR1 is LNHNV and CDR2 YYDKDF (reference sequence). The V gene lost 6 bases and the J gene lost 0 bases, with 14 bases spanning the gap. Here the CDR3 reads CATRSGTIANYGYTF. Here the CDR3 DNA reads TGTGCCACCAGATCCGGGACAATAGCTAACTATGGCTACACCTTC.

This chain connects TRBV6-2 or TRBV6-3 to TRBJ1-1; a possible D gene is TRBD1 (6 bases). This CDR3 region has 15 residues. The ends were cut back, 2 bases at V and 1 base at J, with 11 bases in the middle. Germline V gene lookup returns CDR1 MNHEY and CDR2 SVGEGT. DNA for the CDR3: TGTGCCAGCAGTTACCGCGGGGGCTGGAACACTGAAGCTTTCTTT. This gives the protein CASSYRGGWNTEAFF.

The chain has TRBV27 and TRBJ1-5; maybe TRBD1 (6 bases). Germline CDR1 MNHEY, CDR2 SMNVEV (reference sequence). The V and J ends lost 6 bases and 6 bases respectively, with 18 bases between them. This CDR3 has 15 residues. The chain's CDR3 is CASSRVGGPAQPQHF. The CDR3 nucleotides read TGTGCCAGCAGCCGAGTAGGGGGTCCAGCTCAGCCCCAGCATTTT.

The CDR3: CASSSWGRSYNSPLHF. In DNA form, the CDR3 reads TGTGCCAGCAGTAGTTGGGGGAGGTCCTATAATTCACCCCTCCACTTT. This sequence joins TRBV27 and TRBJ1-6; TRBD1 might be the D (5 bases). Germline V CDR1 and CDR2: MNHEY, SMNVEV (reference sequence). This CDR3 contains 16 residues. V shed 5 bases and J shed 1 base, with 12 bases lying between them.

V usage is TRBV5-4 and J usage is TRBJ2-5, with D perhaps TRBD2 (5 bases). Looked up from germline, CDR1 is SGHNT and CDR2 is YYREEE (reference sequence). The CDR3 runs 12 residues. Trimming shortened V by 2 bases and J by 5 bases, and 7 bases separated the two germline ends. The CDR3, as DNA: TGTGCCAGCAGCTTCCCGGGGGAGACCCAGTACTTC. Translating gives CASSFPGETQYF. Supplemented by reference TRBV5-4 and TRBJ2-5, the full variable domain reads ETGVTQSPTHLIKTRGQQVTLRCSSQSGHNTVSWYQQALGQGPQFIFQYYREEENGRGNFPPRFSGLQFPNYSSELNVNALELDDSALYLCASSFPGETQYFGPGTRLLVL.

The sample holds one count of this clone. The V and J genes are TRBV2 and TRBJ1-2; 7 nucleotides agree with TRBD1. The CDR3 covers 14 residues. V gave up 7 bases and J gave up 6 bases; unmatched junction bases: 11. Germline V lookup: CDR1 SNHLY, CDR2 FYNNEI. The CDR3 loop reads CASNQRDSHDGYTF. CDR3 coding DNA: TGTGCCAGCAACCAACGGGACAGCCACGATGGCTACACCTTC.

CDR3 amino acids: CSASLQANTEAFF. CDR3 sequence (DNA): TGCAGTGCTAGTCTTCAGGCGAACACTGAAGCTTTCTTT. The gene calls are TRBV20-1 and TRBJ1-1; D is uncertain. Germline CDR1 reads DFQATT; CDR2 reads SNEGSKA (reference sequence). CDR3 length: 13 amino acids. Between the trimmed V and J ends, which lost 3 bases and 1 base, there was a span of 9 bases.

The chain links TRBV19 to TRBJ1-2; the D is unclear. Trimming took 6 bases from V and 3 from J, leaving 17 bases between them. This CDR3 spans 15 amino acids. Germline CDR1 reads LNHDA; CDR2 reads SQIVND (reference sequence). In DNA form, the CDR3 reads TGTGCCAGTAGGTACAGAGAGAGTATGGACTATGGCTACACCTTC. Its protein product is CASRYRESMDYGYTF.